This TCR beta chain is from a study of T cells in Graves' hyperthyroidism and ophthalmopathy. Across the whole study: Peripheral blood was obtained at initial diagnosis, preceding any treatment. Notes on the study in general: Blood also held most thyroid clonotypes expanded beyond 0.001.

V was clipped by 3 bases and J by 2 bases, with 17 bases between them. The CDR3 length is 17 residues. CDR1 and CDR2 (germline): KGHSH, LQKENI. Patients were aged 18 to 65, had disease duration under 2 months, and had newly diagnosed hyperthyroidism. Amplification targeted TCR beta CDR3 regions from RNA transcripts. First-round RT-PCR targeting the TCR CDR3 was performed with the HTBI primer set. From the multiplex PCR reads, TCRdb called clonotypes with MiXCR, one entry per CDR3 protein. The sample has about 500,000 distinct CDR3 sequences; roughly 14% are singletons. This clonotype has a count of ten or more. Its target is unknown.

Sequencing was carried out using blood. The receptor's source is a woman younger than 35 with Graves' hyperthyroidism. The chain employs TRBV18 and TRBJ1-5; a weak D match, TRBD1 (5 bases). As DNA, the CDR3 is TGTGCCAGCTCACCTGGGGGGGTCAATAATCGCAATCAGCCCCAGCATTTT. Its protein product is CASSPGGVNNRNQPQHF.